This entry features one T cell receptor (beta chain) sequence. These data belong to a study of blood T cell repertoires in COVID-19. Assay used: immunoSEQ multiplex PCR; TCRdb lists only in-frame clones, some missing. The data hold under 250,000 clones, with about 90% observed a single time. The TCR originated in a woman in her 30s who had been exposed to COVID-19. The sample taken for sequencing was PBMCs or T cells enriched from blood (not recorded which).

The CDR3 is CASSLAGGGQETQYF. CDR3 in DNA: TGTGCCAGCAGTTTAGCGGGAGGGGGGCAAGAGACCCAGTACTTC. The V and J genes are TRBV28 and TRBJ2-5, with 9 bases fitting TRBD2. The J segment lost 2 bases and the V segment lost 2 bases, leaving 3 bases of the junction unmatched. Germline lookup yields CDR1 MDHEN and CDR2 SYDVKM. This CDR3 is built from 15 residues.